The text below deals with one TCR beta chain. The data derive from a study of blood T cell repertoires in COVID-19. Looking at the study overall: Samples taken during acute and convalescent COVID-19 were collected in the United States, Italy and Spain. The analysed material was cDNA or gDNA that came from T cells, B-cell-depleted T cells, or PBMCs.

TCRdb keeps only in-frame clones here, not all; method: immunoSEQ multiplex PCR. In the table there are 300,000 or so clones, 90% to 95% of which are singletons. The CDR3 is 16 residues long. The V end lost 0 bases, the J end lost 5 bases, and 13 bases lay between the germline ends. Germline V gene data show CDR1 as SGHTA and CDR2 as FQGTGA. Patients from Seattle were sampled longitudinally, starting during active infection. The source of this sequence is a woman younger than 45 with COVID-19, enrolled during active disease. The chain employs TRBV7-3 and TRBJ2-2; D perhaps matches TRBD2 (6 bases). Sequences were obtained from peripheral blood. The CDR3: CASSLTGTEGTGELFF. The CDR3 DNA reads as TGTGCCAGCAGCTTAACAGGGACGGAGGGTACCGGGGAGCTGTTTTTT. Looking up the rest from reference TRBV7-3 and TRBJ2-2 gives the full variable domain: GAGVSQTPSNKVTEKGKYVELRCDPISGHTALYWYRQSLGQGPEFLIYFQGTGAADDSGLPNDRFFAVRPEGSVSTLKIQRTERGDSAVYLCASSLTGTEGTGELFFGEGSRLTVL.